This T cell receptor beta chain derives from a study of a mutant IDH1 vaccine in newly diagnosed glioma. The germline V gene encodes CDR1 MDHEN and CDR2 SYDVKM. The V and J ends lost 7 bases and 1 base respectively, with 16 bases between them. This CDR3 spans 15 amino acids. The table came from immunoSEQ multiplex PCR; TCRdb's copy has only in-frame clones and leaves some out. The sample has some 33,000 clones, about 78% seen once. On this clone itself: Antigen: not known.

The time point is: week 11, during vaccination. Every vaccine dose comprised 300 ug of mutant IDH1 20-mer peptide plus topical imiquimod. Source: PBMCs, taken from a glioma patient whose treatment included an IDH1 peptide vaccine. This TCR came from a man aged 30 to 39 with glioma. J is TRBJ1-1 and V is TRBV28; D not resolved. CDR3: CASMAGVEQNTEAFF. DNA of the CDR3: TGTGCCAGCATGGCCGGGGTTGAGCAGAACACTGAAGCTTTCTTT.